This is a list of T cell receptor beta chains from one sample in a study of blood T cell repertoires in COVID-19. Sequenced by immunoSEQ multiplex PCR; TCRdb stores in-frame clones only, minus some. The sample consists of roughly 92,000 clones, more than 75% of them appearing once. The source material was peripheral blood. The receptors shown here come from a human donor with acute or convalescent COVID-19. The donor label of this sample is uncertain. CDR3s include the opening cysteine and the closing phenylalanine or tryptophan. The D gene is left open where the match is weak. A row's size may be missing; if present it is once, few, many or a size class.

length | J | size | D | V | CDR3 | DNA
15 | TRBJ2-2 | . | TRBD2 | TRBV2 | CASSRERGDTGELFF | TGTGCCAGCAGTCGCGAGCGGGGGGACACCGGGGAGCTGTTTTTT
13 | TRBJ1-3 | . | . | TRBV6-1 | CASSDSSGNTIYF | TGTGCCAGCAGTGACAGCTCTGGAAACACCATATATTTT
15 | TRBJ2-4 | . | . | TRBV18 | CASSPEAGRRVIQYF | TGTGCCAGCTCCCCAGAGGCTGGGCGGCGGGTCATTCAGTACTTC
14 | TRBJ2-1 | once | TRBD2 | TRBV5-1 | CASMGTSGVGEQFF | TGCGCCAGCATGGGGACTAGCGGGGTCGGTGAGCAGTTCTTC
13 | TRBJ1-1 | . | TRBD1 | TRBV27 | CASSSTGTGKAFF | TGTGCCAGCAGTTCGACAGGGACCGGCAAAGCTTTCTTT
16 | TRBJ1-6 | . | TRBD1 | TRBV14 | CASSLLGTGGNSPLHF | TGTGCCAGCAGTCTTCTAGGGACAGGGGGTAATTCACCCCTCCACTTT
12 | TRBJ2-3 | . | . | TRBV7-9 | CASSLSGDTQYF | TGTGCCAGCAGCTTAAGCGGAGATACGCAGTATTTT
14 | TRBJ1-5 | . | TRBD1 | TRBV5-6 | CASSFTGGRQPQHF | TGTGCCAGCAGCTTTACAGGGGGCAGGCAGCCCCAGCATTTT
14 | TRBJ2-7 | . | TRBD1 | TRBV2 | CASSEWDSPYEQYF | TGTGCCAGCAGTGAATGGGACAGTCCCTACGAGCAGTACTTC
13 | TRBJ1-4 | . | TRBD1 | TRBV5-6 | CASSLTGVEKLFF | TGTGCCAGCAGCTTGACAGGGGTAGAAAAACTGTTTTTT
15 | TRBJ1-1 | once | . | TRBV5-1 | CASSSRDGMNTEAFF | TGCGCCAGCAGCTCGCGGGACGGGATGAACACTGAAGCTTTCTTT
14 | TRBJ2-3 | once | . | TRBV10-3 | CATNGGPSTDTQYF | TGTGCCACAAACGGGGGGCCCAGCACAGATACGCAGTATTTT
13 | TRBJ1-5 | . | . | TRBV18 | CASPHGYNQPQHF | TGTGCCAGCCCCCACGGTTACAATCAGCCCCAGCATTTT
13 | TRBJ1-3 | . | TRBD1 | TRBV30 | CASDRGSGNTIYF | TGTGCCTCAGACAGGGGCTCTGGAAACACCATATATTTT
15 | TRBJ2-5 | once | TRBD1 | TRBV13 | CASSRDRAAGETQYF | TGTGCCAGCAGCCGGGACAGGGCAGCGGGAGAGACCCAGTACTTC